The rows below give T cell receptor beta chains drawn from one sample of a study of beta chain features in type 1 diabetes. The repertoire was sequenced with immunoSEQ multiplex PCR; TCRdb's copy has only in-frame clones and lacks some. The sample carries 150,000 to 200,000 clones, roughly 8% recorded once. Material: central memory CD4+ T cells from blood. These receptors were obtained from a woman under 30 with type 1 diabetes. Each CDR3 is given with its conserved first and last residue. The order of the fields is clone size, CDR3 length, V gene, J gene, D gene, CDR3 DNA, CDR3 protein. D genes are given only for firm matches. The size entry is marked missing in some rows and otherwise reads once, few, many or a size class.

>.|13|TRBV18|TRBJ2-2|.
TGTGCCAGCTCACCACCGAGAACCGGGGAGCTGTTTTTT
CASSPPRTGELFF
>.|17|TRBV4-3|TRBJ2-3|TRBD2
TGCGCCAGCAGCCAAGCCGCGTTAGCGGGGGGTGCGGATACGCAGTATTTT
CASSQAALAGGADTQYF
>.|15|TRBV9|TRBJ2-2|TRBD2
TGTGCCAGCAGCCCCCGACTAGCGAGGACCGGGGAGCTGTTTTTT
CASSPRLARTGELFF
>.|13|TRBV7-2|TRBJ1-2|TRBD1
TGTGCCAGCGCAGACGGGACAGCCTATGGCTACACCTTC
CASADGTAYGYTF
>.|12|TRBV11-3|TRBJ1-4|.
TGTGCCAGCAGCTTTCCGGGGAGTACGATGTTTTTT
CASSFPGSTMFF
>.|12|TRBV28|TRBJ1-2|.
TGTGCCAGCAGTTTATCCAATTATGGCTACACCTTC
CASSLSNYGYTF
>.|16|TRBV7-9|TRBJ1-6|.
TGTGCCAGCAGCTTAGGCGCGAGCTCCTATAATTCACCCCTCCACTTT
CASSLGASSYNSPLHF
>.|15|TRBV7-2|TRBJ2-3|TRBD1
TGTGCCAGCAGCGGACAGGGGTTGAGGACAGATACGCAGTATTTT
CASSGQGLRTDTQYF
>.|16|TRBV18|TRBJ2-2|.
TGTGCCAGCTCACCAACCAGGGCAGCGAACACCGGGGAGCTGTTTTTT
CASSPTRAANTGELFF
>many|14|TRBV7-2|TRBJ2-1|.
TGTGCCAGCAGCCCTGGGTGGGAGTCCAATGAGCAGTTCTTC
CASSPGWESNEQFF
>.|16|TRBV7-2|TRBJ2-7|TRBD2
TGTGCCAGCAGCTTAGCGGGTAGCGGGAGTTTCTACGAGCAGTACTTC
CASSLAGSGSFYEQYF
>many|15|TRBV4-3|TRBJ1-3|.
TGCGCCAGCAGCCTTCACACGAGCGGTGGAAACACCATATATTTT
CASSLHTSGGNTIYF
>.|16|TRBV5-1|TRBJ2-1|TRBD1
TGCGCCAGCGCACAGGGGGCTGGCGGGCCCTTCAATGAGCAGTTCTTC
CASAQGAGGPFNEQFF
>.|13|TRBV6-5|TRBJ1-5|.
TGTGCCAGCAGTCCACAGAGAAATCAGCCCCAGCATTTT
CASSPQRNQPQHF
>few|14|TRBV5-1|TRBJ1-5|.
TGCGCCAGCAGCTTAGGACACTCCCTGGCGCCCCAGCATTTT
CASSLGHSLAPQHF
>few|14|TRBV15|TRBJ1-2|TRBD1
TGTGCCACCAGCAGAGATAGACAGGGGTTTGGCTACACCTTC
CATSRDRQGFGYTF
>few|14|TRBV11-1|TRBJ1-1|.
TGTGCCAGCAGCGCCAGGGGATGGGACACTGAAGCTTTCTTT
CASSARGWDTEAFF
>.|14|TRBV2|TRBJ2-1|TRBD1
TGTGCCAGCAGTGGACAGGGGGCAATGGATGAGCAGTTCTTC
CASSGQGAMDEQFF
>few|15|TRBV5-4|TRBJ1-1|.
TGTGCCAGCAGCTTGGTGGCTGGGGCGGGAACTGAAGCTTTCTTT
CASSLVAGAGTEAFF
>.|15|TRBV6-5|TRBJ2-6|.
TGTGCCAGCAGCGCCACTCGCTCTGGGGCCAACGTCCTGACTTTC
CASSATRSGANVLTF
>.|14|TRBV5-1|TRBJ2-3|.
TGCGCCAGCAGCGCGACCGGAGTCACAGATACGCAGTATTTT
CASSATGVTDTQYF
>.|13|TRBV29-1|TRBJ2-5|TRBD1
TGCAGCGTTACTGGACAGGGTCAAGAGACCCAGTACTTC
CSVTGQGQETQYF
>few|14|TRBV5-1|TRBJ2-7|TRBD1
TGCGCCAGCAGCTTAGAACAGGGGGCCTACGAGCAGTACTTC
CASSLEQGAYEQYF
>few|15|TRBV11-2|TRBJ1-5|TRBD1
TGTGCCAGCAGCTTAGGGACAGGCTCCCATCAGCCCCAGCATTTT
CASSLGTGSHQPQHF
>.|14|TRBV28|TRBJ1-1|TRBD1
TGTGCCAGCACTTCAGGGGGGTCCGACACTGAAGCTTTCTTT
CASTSGGSDTEAFF
>many|15|TRBV15|TRBJ2-3|TRBD1
TGTGCCACACAGGGGGCACAAACTAGCACAGATACGCAGTATTTT
CATQGAQTSTDTQYF
>.|14|TRBV10-3|TRBJ1-1|TRBD1
TGTGCCATTGGGACAGGGGGATTGAACACTGAAGCTTTCTTT
CAIGTGGLNTEAFF
>.|15|TRBV4-3|TRBJ2-7|TRBD2
TGCGCCAGCAGCCGAAGGACTAGCGGTGCCTACGAGCAGTACTTC
CASSRRTSGAYEQYF
>few|16|TRBV2|TRBJ2-5|TRBD1
TGTGCCAGCAGCCTACAGGGGCAGGCTAGCCACAAGACCCAGTACTTC
CASSLQGQASHKTQYF
>.|15|TRBV5-4|TRBJ2-5|TRBD2
TGTGCCAGCAGCTTACGACTAGCGGGACAAGAGACCCAGTACTTC
CASSLRLAGQETQYF
>.|15|TRBV28|TRBJ2-3|TRBD1
TGTGCCAGCAGTCTCCGACAGGGTAGGGCAGATACGCAGTATTTT
CASSLRQGRADTQYF
>.|15|TRBV6-5|TRBJ1-2|.
TGTGCCAGCAGTCGAGGGCGCGGACGAAACTATGGCTACACCTTC
CASSRGRGRNYGYTF
>.|12|TRBV7-2|TRBJ1-4|.
TGTGCCAGCAGCTTAGTCCCCAGGAAACTGTTTTTT
CASSLVPRKLFF
>few|14|TRBV11-3|TRBJ2-3|TRBD2
TGTGCCAGCAGCTTAGCGGGGGGGCCAGATACGCAGTATTTT
CASSLAGGPDTQYF
>few|13|TRBV7-9|TRBJ2-7|TRBD1
TGTGCTAGCAGCCGGGACAGGGGATTCGAGCAGTACTTC
CASSRDRGFEQYF
>few|15|TRBV7-2|TRBJ2-1|TRBD2
TGTGCCAGCAGCTTAGGGCTAGCGGGATCCAATGAGCAGTTCTTC
CASSLGLAGSNEQFF
>.|14|TRBV28|TRBJ1-2|TRBD1
TGTGCCAGCAGTCTCTATACAGGGGAGTATGGCTACACCTTC
CASSLYTGEYGYTF
>once|14|TRBV5-1|TRBJ2-6|.
TGCGCCAGCAGCTTGGGGCCCGGGGCCAACGTCCTGACTTTC
CASSLGPGANVLTF
>.|15|TRBV5-4|TRBJ2-2|.
TGTGCCAGCAGCTTGGTCGGACAGAACACCGGGGAGCTGTTTTTT
CASSLVGQNTGELFF
>few|13|TRBV6-6|TRBJ1-3|.
TGTGCCAGCAGTTGGGGGACAGGAAACACCATATATTTT
CASSWGTGNTIYF
>.|16|TRBV6-4|TRBJ1-6|TRBD1
TGTGCCAGCAGGCGGCCCCAGGGGGCTGGTGATTCACCCCTCCACTTT
CASRRPQGAGDSPLHF